Each of the 19 T cell receptor beta chains below was sequenced from the same sample in a study of blood T cell repertoires in COVID-19. Assay used: immunoSEQ multiplex PCR; TCRdb lists only in-frame clones, some missing. The sample includes around 210,000 clones, 80% to 90% of them seen just once. Sequences were obtained from peripheral blood. All receptors come from a man younger than 35 with active or convalescent COVID-19.

This clone was counted between two and nine times. The CDR3 protein is CASSQDRVGGGTEAFF. CDR3 bases: TGCGCCAGCAGCCAAGATCGAGTCGGGGGGGGCACTGAAGCTTTCTTT. This chain links TRBV4-1 with TRBJ1-1, with D possibly being TRBD1 (5 bases). The CDR3 runs 16 residues. Trimming stripped 0 bases from V and 4 bases from J, with 15 bases between. CDR1 and CDR2 (germline): MGHRA, YSYEKL.

The genes are TRBV7-3 and TRBJ2-1; D gene uncertain. Germline assignment: CDR1 SGHTA and CDR2 FQGTGA. V lost 6 bases and J lost 6, with 12 bases in between. This CDR3 comprises 13 residues. CDR3 in DNA: TGTGCCAGCAGTTTATCTAGAGCCAATGAGCAGTTCTTC. As protein: CASSLSRANEQFF.

With regard to this clone: Other DNA sequences from this sample encode an identical CDR3 as well. The rearrangement links TRBV7-8 to TRBJ2-3, with TRBD1 identical over 7 bases. V lost 0 bases to trimming and J lost 5 bases; unmatched junction nucleotides: 2. The germline CDR1 and CDR2 sequences are SGHVS and FQNEAQ. CDR3 length equals 14 residues. The CDR3 here is CASSLAGGRDTQYF. The DNA of the CDR3 is TGTGCCAGCAGCTTAGCAGGGGGCCGAGATACGCAGTATTTT.

In this sample, this clone turned up once. This chain uses TRBV11-2 with TRBJ2-7, with 7 bases lining up with TRBD1. V shed 1 base, J shed 6 bases, and the junction held 9 bases outside the gene matches. Per germline, CDR1 SGHAT and CDR2 FQNNGV. The CDR3 sequence is 15 residues long. The CDR3 here is CASSLVGTAFFEQYF. CDR3 nucleotides: TGTGCCAGCAGCTTAGTGGGGACAGCGTTCTTCGAGCAGTACTTC.

This clone has a handful of counts. The gene calls are TRBV6-5 and TRBJ1-6, with D maybe TRBD1 (6 bases). Between the trimmed V and J ends, which lost 5 bases and 6 bases, there was a span of 11 bases. Germline lookup yields CDR1 MNHEY and CDR2 SVGAGI. The CDR3 consists of 14 residues. CDR3 sequence (DNA): TGTGCCAGCAGTCCGACAGGTCCTAATTCACCCCTCCACTTT. Protein: CASSPTGPNSPLHF.

The CDR3 loop reads CAISEFATPETQYF. For the CDR3, the DNA is TGTGCCATCAGTGAGTTCGCTACCCCGGAGACCCAGTACTTC. V is TRBV10-3 and J is TRBJ2-5; D remains unclear. The CDR3 contains 14 residues. V gave up 1 base and J gave up 5 bases, with 11 bases separating them. Germline V gene sequence: CDR1 ENHRY, CDR2 SYGVKD.

The CDR3 coding sequence is TGTGCCAGCAGCTTAGTGGTTACAGGGCGGCATGGCTACACCTTC. Its protein product is CASSLVVTGRHGYTF. The V and J genes are TRBV11-2 and TRBJ1-2; TRBD1 might be the D (6 bases). From germline, CDR1 is SGHAT and CDR2 FQNNGV. The germline V and J ends were trimmed by 1 base and 6 bases, with 15 bases remaining between them. This CDR3 spans 15 amino acids.

The chain couples TRBV7-6 to TRBJ2-7; 8 bases match TRBD2. CDR3 length: 14 residues. The V gene end was trimmed by 2 bases and the J gene end by 2 bases; junction bases not matched to a gene: 2. Germline V lookup: CDR1 SGHVS, CDR2 FNYEAQ. DNA for the CDR3: TGTGCCAGCAGCTTAACTAGCGGAGCCTACGAGCAGTACTTC. Translating gives CASSLTSGAYEQYF.

V gene TRBV28 combines with J gene TRBJ1-1; D perhaps matches TRBD1 (6 bases). The CDR3 sequence is 16 residues long. From germline, CDR1 is MDHEN and CDR2 SYDVKM. The V end lost 3 bases, the J end lost 3 bases, and 17 bases lay between the germline ends. Here the CDR3 reads CASSFTPGHLYTEAFF. The CDR3 nucleotides are TGTGCCAGCAGTTTTACGCCGGGACACCTTTACACTGAAGCTTTCTTT.

The chain couples TRBV30 to TRBJ2-7, with 9 bases identical to TRBD2. The V gene's germline CDR1 is GTSNPN and CDR2 SVGIG (reference sequence). J was trimmed by 5 bases and V by 4 bases; bases with no gene match: 9. The CDR3 spans 14 residues. The CDR3 nucleotides are TGTGCCTGGACTTTGGGGACTAGCATAGACGAGCAGTACTTC. Translated, it gives CAWTLGTSIDEQYF.

The gene calls are TRBV4-2 and TRBJ2-1, with 8 bases matching TRBD2. CDR1 is LGHNA and CDR2 is YNFKEQ in the germline V gene. The CDR3 is 16 residues long. V shed 0 bases and J 9 bases; nucleotides not matched to a gene: 10. The CDR3 region is CASSQEGTRKGGEQFF. The CDR3 bases are TGTGCCAGCAGCCAAGAAGGGACTAGGAAAGGGGGTGAGCAGTTCTTC.

The V gene is TRBV5-6, the J gene TRBJ2-5, with TRBD1 matching 8 bases. Per germline, CDR1 SGHDT and CDR2 YYEEEE. There are 17 residues in the CDR3. V trimming: 0 bases; J trimming: 5 bases; junction bases outside the gene matches: 12. The chain's CDR3 is CASSLVGRQGAGETQYF. The CDR3 DNA reads as TGTGCCAGCAGCTTGGTGGGTCGGCAGGGGGCAGGGGAGACCCAGTACTTC.

The V call is TRBV18, the J call TRBJ1-6, with 8 bases that match TRBD1. Germline assignment: CDR1 KGHSH and CDR2 LQKENI. J was trimmed by 9 bases and V by 3 bases; bases with no gene match: 7. The CDR3 contains 15 residues. The CDR3 is CASSPADRGGSPLHF. Here the CDR3 DNA reads TGTGCCAGCTCACCCGCCGACAGGGGAGGTTCACCCCTCCACTTT.

This clone was picked up a small number of times. The V call is TRBV28, the J call TRBJ2-1; D perhaps matches TRBD2 (6 bases). Trimming pared 5 bases from V and 13 bases from J, leaving 21 bases between. Per the germline V gene, CDR1 is MDHEN and CDR2 is SYDVKM. The CDR3 is 14 residues long. This chain's CDR3 is CASSHPSRGVAQFF. The CDR3 bases are TGTGCCAGCAGTCACCCCAGCCGCGGGGTCGCACAGTTCTTC.

The CDR3 sequence is CASSSTGLGDTQYF. CDR3 coding DNA: TGTGCCAGCAGTTCAACAGGGTTGGGAGATACGCAGTATTTT. The rearrangement uses TRBV28 and TRBJ2-3; D possibly corresponds to TRBD1 (6 bases). V lost 4 bases to trimming and J lost 5 bases, with 13 bases between them. Germline-derived CDR1 and CDR2 are MDHEN and SYDVKM. The CDR3 loop spans 14 amino acids.

V and J are TRBV7-2 and TRBJ2-3, with 7 bases identical to TRBD2. J lost 0 bases, V lost 5 bases, and 8 bases had no gene match. The V gene's germline CDR1 is SGHTA and CDR2 FQGNSA. CDR3 length equals 16 residues. CDR3 nucleotides: TGTGCCAGCAGCCCCTTGCGGGAGAGTAGCACAGATACGCAGTATTTT. Protein sequence: CASSPLRESSTDTQYF.

The CDR3: CASSTRTSGETGELFF. CDR3 DNA sequence: TGCGCCAGCAGCACCCGGACTAGCGGGGAGACCGGGGAGCTGTTTTTT. The rearrangement joins TRBV4-1 to TRBJ2-2, with TRBD2 identical over 12 bases. Germline V CDR1 and CDR2: MGHRA, YSYEKL. The CDR3 loop spans 16 amino acids. V shed 5 bases, J shed 5 bases, and the junction held 6 bases outside the gene matches.

V gene TRBV19 combines with J gene TRBJ1-5, with D maybe TRBD1 (6 bases). Germline V CDR1 and CDR2: LNHDA, SQIVND (reference sequence). The length of the CDR3 is 14 residues. Trimming took off 4 bases at V and 6 bases at J, with 13 bases between the two ends. This CDR3 is CASSSGGGVQPQHF. DNA of the CDR3: TGTGCCAGTAGTAGTGGGGGCGGAGTTCAGCCCCAGCATTTT.

The J gene is TRBJ2-7, the V gene TRBV3-1 (or the pseudogene TRBV3-2); a weak D match, TRBD2 (6 bases). V was trimmed by 2 bases and J by 2 bases, leaving 19 bases between them. The length of the CDR3 is 17 residues. Germline-derived CDR1 and CDR2 are LGHDT and YNNKEL (reference sequence). This chain's CDR3 is CASSQFPAGSTPYEQYF. In nucleotides, the CDR3 is TGTGCCAGCAGCCAATTTCCAGCGGGCTCAACACCCTACGAGCAGTACTTC.